One sample yielded the 24 T cell receptor beta chains listed below, sequenced in a study. Via MiXCR, TCRdb re-called the 5' RACE reads, giving one row per CDR3 protein. Of approximately 37,000 distinct CDR3 sequences in the sample, 18% are singletons; the top ten hold around 2.8%. The sequenced material came from naive CD4+ T cells sorted from a lymph node. The subset here: naive CD4+ T cells, CD4+CD45RA+CD25-. The receptor source for this set is a female donor with breast cancer.

The V and J genes are TRBV6-1 and TRBJ2-1; D might be TRBD1 (5 bases). Germline assignment: CDR1 MNHNS and CDR2 SASEGT. This CDR3 contains 14 residues. V lost 7 bases to trimming and J lost 3 bases, with 13 bases between them. The CDR3 sequence is CASTAGSNYNEQFF. In DNA form, the CDR3 reads TGTGCCAGCACAGCAGGGTCCAACTACAATGAGCAGTTCTTC.

This clonotype was seen a few times. The chain is built from TRBV5-1 and TRBJ2-7; D remains unclear. CDR3 length: 12 amino acids. V shed 5 bases and J shed 3 bases, with 9 bases lying between them. The germline CDR1 and CDR2 sequences are SGHRS and YFSETQ. CDR3 sequence reads: CASREQSYEQYF. The CDR3, as DNA: TGCGCCAGCAGGGAGCAAAGCTACGAGCAGTACTTC.

The J gene is TRBJ1-5, the V gene TRBV7-9; no definite D call. The CDR3 sequence is 12 residues long. From germline, CDR1 is SEHNR and CDR2 FQNEAQ (reference sequence). Trimming removed 5 bases at V and 5 bases at J, with 7 bases between. The DNA for the CDR3 is TGTGCCAGCAGCCTAGACTATCAGCCCCAGCATTTT. Encoded protein: CASSLDYQPQHF.

This clonotype showed up just a few times. The V and J genes are TRBV6-2 or TRBV6-3 and TRBJ1-3; D gene unclear. Trimming took off 6 bases at V and 0 bases at J, with 9 bases between the two ends. CDR1 MNHEY and CDR2 SVGEGT come from the germline V gene. CDR3 size: 14 residues. CDR3 region: CASRPGSSGNTIYF. CDR3 sequence (DNA): TGTGCCAGCAGGCCGGGAAGCTCTGGAAACACCATATATTTT.

This clonotype was counted ten times or more. This sequence joins TRBV6-6 and TRBJ1-5; D is perhaps TRBD1 (5 bases). This CDR3 has 15 residues. Germline V gives CDR1 MNHNY, CDR2 SVGAGI (reference sequence). The V end was cut by 2 bases, the J end by 7 bases, with 15 bases between. The CDR3 sequence is CASSYRTLTDQPQHF. CDR3 sequence (DNA): TGTGCCAGCAGTTACAGGACGTTGACAGACCAGCCCCAGCATTTT.

A word on this clonotype: The conserved closing phenylalanine or tryptophan is absent in this CDR3, likely reflecting a read error. This chain links TRBV12-3 or TRBV12-4 with TRBJ2-1; weak D call: TRBD2 (5 bases). The CDR3 consists of 10 residues. V shed 8 bases and J shed 10 bases, with 9 bases lying between them. The CDR3 sequence: CASGEREQFY. The CDR3 DNA follows: TGTGCCAGCGGGGAGAGGGAGCAGTTCTAC.

Of note for this clonotype: One end of the junction is discordant with germline, which a read error may explain. CDR3 coding DNA: TGCGCCAGCGGCCGTTCCGAGGCCGGGAAGCTGTTTTTT. Protein: CASGRSEAGKLFF. The gene calls are TRBV4-1 and TRBJ2-2; tentative D call: TRBD2 (5 bases). The CDR3 length is 13 residues. CDR1 and CDR2 from the germline V gene are MGHRA and YSYEKL.

The chain combines TRBV5-1 with TRBJ2-3, with D unresolved. V was cut by 0 bases and J by 2 bases, with 10 bases left in between. CDR3 length: 15 amino acids. Germline V gene data show CDR1 as SGHRS and CDR2 as YFSETQ. DNA for the CDR3: TGCGCCAGCAGCTTGGGTGACGTATCCACAGATACGCAGTATTTT. Its translation is CASSLGDVSTDTQYF.

This clonotype was detected many times. This sequence joins TRBV5-1 and TRBJ2-1, with D perhaps matching TRBD2 (6 bases). The length of the CDR3 is 15 residues. Germline V CDR1 and CDR2: SGHRS, YFSETQ. The germline V and J ends were trimmed by 4 bases and 3 bases, with 14 bases remaining between them. DNA of the CDR3: TGCGCCAGCAGCGCCCGACTAGTTCACTACAATGAGCAGTTCTTC. Residues: CASSARLVHYNEQFF.

Ten or more counts support this clonotype. V and J are TRBV4-1 and TRBJ1-2, with D perhaps matching TRBD1 (5 bases). Trimming removed 6 bases from V and 8 bases from J, with 19 bases in between. Germline V lookup: CDR1 MGHRA, CDR2 YSYEKL. The CDR3 is 14 residues long. CDR3 loop: CASSSERGRDGYTF. In DNA, the CDR3 is TGCGCCAGCAGTAGTGAGCGGGGGAGAGACGGCTACACCTTC.

The genes are TRBV20-1 and TRBJ2-5, with 8 nucleotides matching TRBD1. This CDR3 spans 13 amino acids. Per germline, CDR1 DFQATT and CDR2 SNEGSKA (reference sequence). V lost 8 bases and J lost 3; bases outside the gene matches: 8. The DNA for the CDR3 is TGCAGTCAGGTTGGGACAGGAAAAGAGACCCAGTACTTC. This sequence encodes CSQVGTGKETQYF.

The rearrangement joins TRBV9 to TRBJ2-3; D is unresolved. The V end was cut by 0 bases, the J end by 1 base, with 9 bases between. The CDR3 is 15 amino acids. CDR1 is SGDLS and CDR2 is YYNGEE in the germline V gene. The CDR3 spells CASSVDPGRTDTQYF. DNA of the CDR3: TGTGCCAGCAGCGTAGATCCTGGGCGCACAGATACGCAGTATTTT. The variable domain in full, completed from reference TRBV9 and TRBJ2-3, reads DSGVTQTPKHLITATGQRVTLRCSPRSGDLSVYWYQQSLDQGLQFLIQYYNGEERAKGNILERFSAQQFPDLHSELNLSSLELGDSALYFCASSVDPGRTDTQYFGPGTRLTVL.

This clonotype has at least ten counts. V gene TRBV3-1 combines with J gene TRBJ2-7, with D hard to call. Germline V gene lookup returns CDR1 LGHDT and CDR2 YNNKEL (reference sequence). V was shortened by 2 bases and J by 4 bases, with 9 bases between the two germline ends. The CDR3 runs to 13 residues. The CDR3 nucleotides read TGTGCCAGCAGCCAAAACGCAGGTTACGAGCAGTACTTC. This sequence encodes CASSQNAGYEQYF.

This clonotype has only a few counts. The chain joins TRBV30 to TRBJ2-7; a weak D match, TRBD1 (6 bases). V lost 2 bases, J lost 3 bases, and 14 bases lay in between. The CDR3 length is 14 residues. Per germline, CDR1 GTSNPN and CDR2 SVGIG (reference sequence). In nucleotides, the CDR3 is TGTGCCTGGAGTAGGTTCGGCAGGGGCTACGAGCAGTACTTC. Its protein is CAWSRFGRGYEQYF. The full variable domain, with the rest looked up from reference TRBV30 and TRBJ2-7, is SQTIHQWPATLVQPVGSPLSLECTVEGTSNPNLYWYRQAAGRGLQLLFYSVGIGQISSEVPQNLSASRPQDRQFILSSKKLLLSDSGFYLCAWSRFGRGYEQYFGPGTRLTVT.

This clonotype was seen repeatedly, ten times or more. The V and J genes are TRBV6-1 and TRBJ1-5; 8 bases align to TRBD1. The CDR3 sequence is 14 residues long. The germline V gene has CDR1 MNHNS and CDR2 SASEGT. Unmatched junction bases numbered 4, after V lost 6 bases and J lost 3 bases. CDR3 in amino acids: CASSDRGFNQPQHF. DNA of the CDR3: TGTGCCAGCAGCGACAGGGGATTCAATCAGCCCCAGCATTTT.

The J gene is TRBJ2-1, the V gene TRBV12-3 or TRBV12-4; D is possibly TRBD2 (5 bases). CDR3 length: 16 amino acids. Trimming left V 3 bases short and J 4 bases short, with 16 bases between. The DNA for the CDR3 is TGTGCCAGCAGTTTTGGGCCTGAGGGTCCTTACAATGAGCAGTTCTTC. It encodes CASSFGPEGPYNEQFF.

A few counts support this clonotype. The V gene is TRBV29-1, the J gene TRBJ2-1, with 8 bases identical to TRBD2. Per the germline V gene, CDR1 is SQVTM and CDR2 is ANQGSEA. This CDR3 is 11 amino acids long. The CDR3 coding sequence is TGCACCGGGACTAGGGACAATGAGCAGTTCTTC. Amino acid sequence: CTGTRDNEQFF.

This clonotype was seen more than once but under ten times. This chain links TRBV28 with TRBJ1-1; D is perhaps TRBD1 (5 bases). This CDR3 is built from 15 residues. V lost 8 bases to trimming and J lost 0 bases, with 16 bases between them. Germline values: CDR1 MDHEN, CDR2 SYDVKM. As DNA, the CDR3 is TGTGCCAGCGTCAAAACTACAGGAATGAACACTGAAGCTTTCTTT. It codes for CASVKTTGMNTEAFF.

The chain uses TRBV2 and TRBJ2-1; possibly TRBD2 for D (5 bases). Germline V lookup: CDR1 SNHLY, CDR2 FYNNEI. This CDR3 spans 13 amino acids. Trimming pared 5 bases from V and 6 bases from J, leaving 11 bases between. CDR3 region: CASSKSGLNEQFF. Written as DNA, the CDR3 is TGTGCCAGCAGTAAAAGCGGTCTCAATGAGCAGTTCTTC.

This clonotype was seen at least ten times. The chain carries TRBV29-1 and TRBJ1-2, with TRBD1 matching over 7 bases. Germline CDR1 reads SQVTM; CDR2 reads ANQGSEA. V shed 7 bases and J 5 bases; nucleotides not matched to a gene: 10. CDR3 length: 13 residues. CDR3 loop: CSGGDRQTYGYTF. The CDR3, as DNA: TGCAGCGGAGGGGACAGACAAACTTATGGCTACACCTTC.

This clonotype occurred a few times. The chain uses TRBV11-3 and TRBJ2-1; a weak D match, TRBD2 (6 bases). The ends were cut back, 10 bases at V and 2 bases at J, with 24 bases in the middle. The CDR3 sequence is 17 residues long. The V gene's germline CDR1 is SGHNT and CDR2 YENEEA. CDR3 protein: CATPRRVSGETYNEQFF. The CDR3 nucleotides read TGTGCCACTCCCCGGAGAGTATCGGGAGAAACCTACAATGAGCAGTTCTTC.

The rearrangement uses TRBV9 and TRBJ1-6; D is possibly TRBD1 (6 bases). Trimming cost V 0 bases and J 9 bases, with 13 bases left between them. CDR3 length equals 15 residues. From germline, CDR1 is SGDLS and CDR2 YYNGEE. For the CDR3, the DNA is TGTGCCAGCAGCGTAGACCAGGGGTTTTCTTCACCCCTCCACTTT. It specifies CASSVDQGFSSPLHF.

The V gene is TRBV3-1, the J gene TRBJ2-2, with D possibly being TRBD1 (5 bases). Deletions cut 1 base from V and 3 bases from J, with 12 bases between. Looked up from germline, CDR1 is LGHDT and CDR2 is YNNKEL (reference sequence). This CDR3 contains 16 residues. The CDR3 loop reads CASSQGETAYTGELFF. The CDR3 nucleotides are TGTGCCAGCAGCCAAGGAGAGACAGCGTACACCGGGGAGCTGTTTTTT. The full variable domain, in which reference TRBV3-1 and TRBJ2-2 provide the parts outside the CDR3, is DTAVSQTPKYLVTQMGNDKSIKCEQNLGHDTMYWYKQDSKKFLKIMFSYNNKELIINETVPNRFSPKSPDKAHLNLHINSLELGDSAVYFCASSQGETAYTGELFFGEGSRLTVL.

As to this clonotype: A much more abundant neighbour one base away suggests this may be a read error. The rearrangement joins TRBV20-1 to TRBJ2-7; perhaps TRBD2 as D (7 bases). This CDR3 region has 12 residues. Germline V gene lookup returns CDR1 DFQATT and CDR2 SNEGSKA (reference sequence). The CDR3 coding sequence is TGCAGTGCCCGTCCGGGGGGCCACGAGCAGCACTTC. The encoded protein is CSARPGGHEQHF.